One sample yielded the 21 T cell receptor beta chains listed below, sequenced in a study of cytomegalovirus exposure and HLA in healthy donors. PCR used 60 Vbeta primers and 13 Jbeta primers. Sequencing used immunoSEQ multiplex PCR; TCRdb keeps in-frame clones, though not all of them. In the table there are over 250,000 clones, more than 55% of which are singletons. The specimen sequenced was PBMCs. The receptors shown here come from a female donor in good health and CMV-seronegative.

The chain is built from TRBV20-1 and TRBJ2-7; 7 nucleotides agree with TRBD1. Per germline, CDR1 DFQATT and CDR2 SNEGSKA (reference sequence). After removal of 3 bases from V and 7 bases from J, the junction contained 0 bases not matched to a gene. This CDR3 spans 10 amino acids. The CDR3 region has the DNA TGCAGTGCTAGGACAGGGGAGCAGTACTTC. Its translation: CSARTGEQYF.

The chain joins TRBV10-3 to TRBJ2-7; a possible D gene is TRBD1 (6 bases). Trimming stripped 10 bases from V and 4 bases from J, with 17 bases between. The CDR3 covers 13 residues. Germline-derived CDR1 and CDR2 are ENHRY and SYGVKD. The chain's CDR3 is CASRTEPEYEQYF. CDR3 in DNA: TGTGCCAGCCGGACAGAACCGGAGTACGAGCAGTACTTC.

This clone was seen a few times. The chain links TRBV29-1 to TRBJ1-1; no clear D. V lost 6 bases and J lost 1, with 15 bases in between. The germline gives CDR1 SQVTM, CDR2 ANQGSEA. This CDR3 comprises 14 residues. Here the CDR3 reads CSVEIRTKNTEAFF. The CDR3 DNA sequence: TGCAGCGTCGAAATTCGCACAAAGAACACTGAAGCTTTCTTT.

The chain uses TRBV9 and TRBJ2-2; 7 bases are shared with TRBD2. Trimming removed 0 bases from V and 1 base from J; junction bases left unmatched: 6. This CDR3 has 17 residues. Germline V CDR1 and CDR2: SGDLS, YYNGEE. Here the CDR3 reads CASSVDRGGLNTGELFF. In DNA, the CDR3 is TGTGCCAGCAGCGTAGATCGGGGAGGGCTGAACACCGGGGAGCTGTTTTTT.

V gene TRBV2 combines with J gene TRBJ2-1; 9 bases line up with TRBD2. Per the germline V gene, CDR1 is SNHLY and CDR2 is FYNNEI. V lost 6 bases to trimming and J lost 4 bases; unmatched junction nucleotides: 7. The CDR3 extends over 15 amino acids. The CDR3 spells CASRRTSVTYNEQFF. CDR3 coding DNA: TGTGCCAGCAGACGGACTAGCGTGACGTACAATGAGCAGTTCTTC.

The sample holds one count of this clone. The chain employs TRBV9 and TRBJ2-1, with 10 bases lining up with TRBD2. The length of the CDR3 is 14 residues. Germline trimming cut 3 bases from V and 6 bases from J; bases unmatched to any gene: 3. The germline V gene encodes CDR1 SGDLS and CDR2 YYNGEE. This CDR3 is CASSARTSGNEQFF. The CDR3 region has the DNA TGTGCCAGCAGCGCGAGGACTAGCGGCAATGAGCAGTTCTTC. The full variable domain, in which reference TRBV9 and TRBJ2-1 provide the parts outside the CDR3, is DSGVTQTPKHLITATGQRVTLRCSPRSGDLSVYWYQQSLDQGLQFLIQYYNGEERAKGNILERFSAQQFPDLHSELNLSSLELGDSALYFCASSARTSGNEQFFGPGTRLTVL.

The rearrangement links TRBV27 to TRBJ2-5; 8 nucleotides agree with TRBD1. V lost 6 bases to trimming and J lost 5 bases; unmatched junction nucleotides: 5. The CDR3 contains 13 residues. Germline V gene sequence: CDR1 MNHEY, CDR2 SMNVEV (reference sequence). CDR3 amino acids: CASSLNRGETQYF. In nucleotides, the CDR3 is TGTGCCAGCAGCCTAAACAGGGGGGAGACCCAGTACTTC.

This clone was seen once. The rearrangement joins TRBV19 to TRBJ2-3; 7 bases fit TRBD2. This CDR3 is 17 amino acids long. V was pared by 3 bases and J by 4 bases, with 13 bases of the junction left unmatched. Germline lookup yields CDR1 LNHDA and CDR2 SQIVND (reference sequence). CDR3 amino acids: CASSIGASGYLADTQYF. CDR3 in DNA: TGTGCCAGTAGTATTGGGGCTAGCGGTTACCTCGCAGATACGCAGTATTTT. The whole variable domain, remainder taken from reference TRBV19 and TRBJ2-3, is DGGITQSPKYLFRKEGQNVTLSCEQNLNHDAMYWYRQDPGQGLRLIYYSQIVNDFQKGDIAEGYSVSREKKESFPLTVTSAQKNPTAFYLCASSIGASGYLADTQYFGPGTRLTVL.

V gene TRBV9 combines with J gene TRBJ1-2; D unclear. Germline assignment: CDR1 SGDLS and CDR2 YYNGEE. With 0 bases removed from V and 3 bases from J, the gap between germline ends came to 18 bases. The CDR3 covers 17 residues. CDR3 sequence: CASSVVGFPSSHYGYTF. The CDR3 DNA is TGTGCCAGCAGCGTAGTAGGTTTCCCATCTAGCCACTATGGCTACACCTTC.

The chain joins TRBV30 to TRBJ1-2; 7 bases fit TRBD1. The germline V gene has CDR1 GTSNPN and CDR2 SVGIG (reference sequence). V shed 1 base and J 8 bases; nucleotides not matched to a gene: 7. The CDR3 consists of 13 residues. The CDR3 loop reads CAWSANRGGGYTF. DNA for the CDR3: TGTGCCTGGAGTGCGAACAGGGGTGGCGGCTACACCTTC.

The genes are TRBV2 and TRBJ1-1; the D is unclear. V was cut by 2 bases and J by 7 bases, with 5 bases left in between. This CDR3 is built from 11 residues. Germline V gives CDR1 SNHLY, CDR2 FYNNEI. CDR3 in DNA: TGTGCCAGCAGTGAATTCCGTGAAGCTTTCTTT. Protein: CASSEFREAFF.

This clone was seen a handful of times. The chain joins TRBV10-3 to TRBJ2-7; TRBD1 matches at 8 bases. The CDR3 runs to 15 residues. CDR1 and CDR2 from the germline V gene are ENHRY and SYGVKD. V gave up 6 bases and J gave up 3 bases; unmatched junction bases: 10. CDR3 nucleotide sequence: TGTGCCATCAGGGGGCCAGGGGGCGCAGGCTACGAGCAGTACTTC. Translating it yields CAIRGPGGAGYEQYF.

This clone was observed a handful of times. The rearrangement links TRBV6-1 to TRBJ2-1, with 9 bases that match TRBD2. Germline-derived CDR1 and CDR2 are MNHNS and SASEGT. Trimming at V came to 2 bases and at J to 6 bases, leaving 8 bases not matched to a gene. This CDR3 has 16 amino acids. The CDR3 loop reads CASSEISGRLRNEQFF. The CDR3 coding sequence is TGTGCCAGCAGTGAAATTAGCGGGAGACTTCGCAATGAGCAGTTCTTC.

The CDR3 reads CASNPMGRGPQYFSYEQYF. In DNA form, the CDR3 reads TGTGCCAGCAACCCTATGGGCAGGGGCCCCCAATATTTCTCCTACGAGCAGTACTTC. The chain is built from TRBV2 and TRBJ2-7, with a possible D match to TRBD1 (6 bases). This CDR3 is 19 amino acids long. Trimming left V 7 bases short and J 0 bases short, with 28 bases between. CDR1 is SNHLY, CDR2 FYNNEI, per germline.

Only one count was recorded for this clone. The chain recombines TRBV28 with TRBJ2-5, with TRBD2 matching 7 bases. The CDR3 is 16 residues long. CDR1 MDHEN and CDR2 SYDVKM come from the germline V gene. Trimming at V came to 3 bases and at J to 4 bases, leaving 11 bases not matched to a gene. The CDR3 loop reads CASSFSTRWGGETQYF. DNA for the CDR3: TGTGCCAGCAGTTTCTCCACTAGGTGGGGGGGAGAGACCCAGTACTTC.

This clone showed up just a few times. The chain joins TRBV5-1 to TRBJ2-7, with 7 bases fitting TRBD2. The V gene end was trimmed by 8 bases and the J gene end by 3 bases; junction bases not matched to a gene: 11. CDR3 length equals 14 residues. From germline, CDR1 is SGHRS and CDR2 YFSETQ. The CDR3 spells CASGRASGSYEQYF. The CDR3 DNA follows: TGCGCCAGTGGGAGGGCTAGCGGCAGCTACGAGCAGTACTTC.

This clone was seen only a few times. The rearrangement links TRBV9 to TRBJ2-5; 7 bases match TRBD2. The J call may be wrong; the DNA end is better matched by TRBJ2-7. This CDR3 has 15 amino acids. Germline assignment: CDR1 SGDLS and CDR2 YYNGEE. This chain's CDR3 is CASSVEAGGYYEQYF. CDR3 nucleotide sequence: TGTGCCAGCAGCGTAGAAGCCGGGGGGTACTACGAGCAGTACTTC.

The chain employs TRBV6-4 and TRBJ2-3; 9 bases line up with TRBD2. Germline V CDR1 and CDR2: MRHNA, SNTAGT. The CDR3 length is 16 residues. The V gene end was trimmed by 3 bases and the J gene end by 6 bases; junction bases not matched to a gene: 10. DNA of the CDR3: TGTGCCAGCAGTGAGGCCCGGACTAGCGCCCCTGATACGCAGTATTTT. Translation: CASSEARTSAPDTQYF.

The CDR3 region is CASSFSGTYTGELFF. The CDR3 bases are TGTGCCAGCTCTTTTAGCGGGACATACACCGGGGAGCTGTTTTTT. V is TRBV6-1 and J is TRBJ2-2; 8 nucleotides agree with TRBD2. Trimming removed 8 bases from V and 3 bases from J; junction bases left unmatched: 8. This CDR3 has 15 residues. The germline V gene encodes CDR1 MNHNS and CDR2 SASEGT.

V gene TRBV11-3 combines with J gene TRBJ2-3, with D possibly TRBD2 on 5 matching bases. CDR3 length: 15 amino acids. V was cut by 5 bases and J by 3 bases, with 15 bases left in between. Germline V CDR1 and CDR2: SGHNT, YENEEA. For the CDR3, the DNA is TGTGCCAGCAGCCCCCCGGAGGAGCGGACAGATACGCAGTATTTT. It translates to CASSPPEERTDTQYF.

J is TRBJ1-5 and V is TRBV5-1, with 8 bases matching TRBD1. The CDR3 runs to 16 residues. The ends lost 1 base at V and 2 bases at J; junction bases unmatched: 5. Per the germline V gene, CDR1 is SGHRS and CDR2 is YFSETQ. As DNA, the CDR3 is TGCGCCAGCAGCTTGACAGGGGGGGAACGCAATCAGCCCCAGCATTTT. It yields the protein CASSLTGGERNQPQHF. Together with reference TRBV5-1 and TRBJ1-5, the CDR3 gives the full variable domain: KAGVTQTPRYLIKTRGQQVTLSCSPISGHRSVSWYQQTPGQGLQFLFEYFSETQRNKGNFPGRFSGRQFSNSRSEMNVSTLELGDSALYLCASSLTGGERNQPQHFGDGTRLSIL.